These 29 T cell receptor beta chains were all obtained from the same sample, sequenced in a study of cytomegalovirus exposure and HLA in healthy donors. Primers for the PCR totalled 60 Vbeta and 13 Jbeta. The table came from immunoSEQ multiplex PCR; TCRdb's copy has only in-frame clones and leaves some out. The data contain more than 200,000 clones, around 80% of them singletons. The sequencing sample was made of PBMCs. Source of these receptors: a girl aged 2-10 years in good health and CMV-seronegative.

The chain links TRBV11-2 to TRBJ2-5; D ambiguous. V lost 5 bases and J lost 1, with 2 bases in between. The length of the CDR3 is 11 residues. CDR1 SGHAT and CDR2 FQNNGV come from the germline V gene. The CDR3 is CASSLQETQYF. The CDR3 nucleotides are TGTGCCAGCAGCCTCCAAGAGACCCAGTACTTC.

This clone has more than one count but fewer than ten. CDR3: CASSQGGRGYGYTF. The DNA of the CDR3 is TGTGCCAGCAGCCAGGGGGGTCGGGGTTATGGCTACACCTTC. This chain joins TRBV7-9 and TRBJ1-2, with 7 bases matching TRBD1. V dropped 5 bases and J dropped 5; count of bases not matched to a gene: 8. The CDR3 spans 14 residues. CDR1 and CDR2 from the germline V gene are SEHNR and FQNEAQ (reference sequence).

The chain has TRBV27 and TRBJ1-2, with D perhaps matching TRBD1 (5 bases). CDR3 length: 12 amino acids. V gave up 6 bases and J gave up 4 bases, with 9 bases separating them. CDR1 is MNHEY and CDR2 is SMNVEV in the germline V gene (reference sequence). In DNA, the CDR3 is TGTGCCAGCAGGGGGGGGATCTATGGCTACACCTTC. It specifies CASRGGIYGYTF.

This clone occurred a few times. This chain uses TRBV6-1 with TRBJ1-5, with 7 bases matching TRBD1. The V gene end was trimmed by 4 bases and the J gene end by 5 bases; junction bases not matched to a gene: 8. This CDR3 is built from 15 residues. In germline, CDR1 is MNHNS, CDR2 SASEGT. The CDR3 reads CASSGVGTVDQPQHF. The CDR3 DNA is TGTGCCAGCAGTGGAGTGGGGACAGTCGATCAGCCCCAGCATTTT.

With regard to this clone: Compared with germline, one end of the junction differs, possibly owing to a read error. DNA of the CDR3: TGTGCCATCAATGAGGGTCGGGGTGGCTACACCTTC. Its translation is CAINEGRGGYTF. The V and J genes are TRBV10-3 and TRBJ1-2; D is unclear. Germline assignment: CDR1 ENHRY and CDR2 SYGVKD. The CDR3 totals 12 residues.

The J gene is TRBJ2-1, the V gene TRBV5-6; the match to TRBD2 covers 8 bases. V shed 3 bases and J 6 bases; nucleotides not matched to a gene: 5. CDR1 and CDR2 from the germline V gene are SGHDT and YYEEEE. This CDR3 is built from 14 residues. The CDR3 bases are TGTGCCAGCAGCTCCGGGACTAGTCCCAATGAGCAGTTCTTC. As protein: CASSSGTSPNEQFF.

The chain links TRBV7-7 to TRBJ2-5, with TRBD1 as a possible D gene (6 bases). Deletions cut 4 bases from V and 2 bases from J, with 11 bases between. The CDR3 runs 14 residues. Germline V CDR1 and CDR2: SSHAT, FNYEAQ (reference sequence). The CDR3 DNA sequence: TGTGCCAGCAGCTACCAGGGGCCTCAAGAGACCCAGTACTTC. Protein: CASSYQGPQETQYF. Based on the CDR3 plus reference TRBV7-7 and TRBJ2-5, the full variable domain is GAGVSQSPRYKVTKRGQDVTLRCDPISSHATLYWYQQALGQGPEFLTYFNYEAQPDKSGLPSDRFSAERPEGSISTLTIQRTEQRDSAMYRCASSYQGPQETQYFGPGTRLLVL.

V is TRBV19 and J is TRBJ1-2; the D gene is possibly TRBD1 (6 bases). Per germline, CDR1 LNHDA and CDR2 SQIVND (reference sequence). This CDR3 has 14 residues. Between the trimmed V and J ends, which lost 7 bases and 8 bases, there was a span of 20 bases. The CDR3 region is CASTNQGNKGGYTF. The CDR3 nucleotides read TGTGCCAGTACGAACCAGGGGAACAAGGGCGGCTACACCTTC.

This clone showed up just a few times. This chain uses TRBV4-1 with TRBJ1-1, with 8 bases identical to TRBD1. There are 16 residues in the CDR3. Trimming cost V 4 bases and J 5 bases; bases outside gene matches: 12. Germline values: CDR1 MGHRA, CDR2 YSYEKL. DNA of the CDR3: TGCGCCAGCAGCCTCCCTCCAGGGGGCGCGAGGACTGAAGCTTTCTTT. This translates into CASSLPPGGARTEAFF.

The rearrangement joins TRBV30 to TRBJ1-2; 10 bases line up with TRBD1. CDR3 length: 14 residues. Germline V CDR1 and CDR2: GTSNPN, SVGIG (reference sequence). The CDR3 bases are TGTGCTCACACCGGGACAGGGGCTGACTATGGCTACACCTTC. Amino acids: CAHTGTGADYGYTF.

The chain links TRBV20-1 to TRBJ2-7; unclear D gene. Germline values: CDR1 DFQATT, CDR2 SNEGSKA (reference sequence). The length of the CDR3 is 11 residues. Trimming took off 5 bases at V and 4 bases at J, with 9 bases between the two ends. The CDR3 DNA reads as TGCAGTGCTCCAAATCAATACGAGCAGTACTTC. It encodes CSAPNQYEQYF.

This clone showed up just once. The J gene is TRBJ2-3, the V gene TRBV5-1, with 8 bases fitting TRBD2. Per germline, CDR1 SGHRS and CDR2 YFSETQ. The length of the CDR3 is 18 residues. The V gene end was trimmed by 0 bases and the J gene end by 1 base; junction bases not matched to a gene: 10. DNA of the CDR3: TGCGCCAGCAGCTTGGCCGGTCTTACGGGGGGGGGCACAGATACGCAGTATTTT. It specifies CASSLAGLTGGGTDTQYF.

This chain connects TRBV4-2 to TRBJ1-6; D is possibly TRBD1 (5 bases). CDR3 size: 15 residues. The V gene's germline CDR1 is LGHNA and CDR2 YNFKEQ. Trimming removed 1 base at V and 8 bases at J, with 12 bases between. CDR3 nucleotide sequence: TGTGCCAGCAGCCAAGGAATTCCGGGGGATTCACCCCTCCACTTT. Translated: CASSQGIPGDSPLHF.

This clone was counted only a few times. The chain recombines TRBV29-1 with TRBJ2-3; D is unclear. The CDR3 spans 12 residues. Germline CDR1 and CDR2: SQVTM and ANQGSEA. V was cut by 4 bases and J by 4 bases, with 9 bases left in between. The CDR3 spells CSVVTYPDTQYF. CDR3 coding DNA: TGCAGCGTTGTTACCTATCCAGATACGCAGTATTTT.

V gene TRBV6-1 combines with J gene TRBJ2-3; D may be TRBD1 (6 bases). The V gene lost 4 bases and the J gene lost 10 bases, with 21 bases spanning the gap. Looked up from germline, CDR1 is MNHNS and CDR2 is SASEGT. CDR3 size: 15 residues. CDR3 residues: CASSAPGQLADAQYF. For the CDR3, the DNA is TGTGCCAGCAGTGCTCCGGGACAACTTGCGGATGCGCAGTATTTT.

The chain uses TRBV5-6 and TRBJ1-2; TRBD1 is a possible D gene (6 bases). Germline values: CDR1 SGHDT, CDR2 YYEEEE. The CDR3 runs to 15 residues. Trimming took 1 base from V and 3 from J, leaving 13 bases between them. CDR3 DNA: TGTGCCAGCAGCTTGAGGCAGGGGACGTACTATGGCTACACCTTC. As protein: CASSLRQGTYYGYTF.

The gene calls are TRBV7-8 and TRBJ2-1; TRBD1 aligns across 9 bases. Germline V lookup: CDR1 SGHVS, CDR2 FQNEAQ. Trimming removed 6 bases from V and 10 bases from J; junction bases left unmatched: 10. There are 14 residues in the CDR3. CDR3 DNA: TGTGCCAGCAGAGACCGGGACAGGGTCAACGAGCAGTTCTTC. Amino acid sequence: CASRDRDRVNEQFF.

The chain recombines TRBV11-1 with TRBJ1-6; 8 positions agree with TRBD1. V was clipped by 5 bases and J by 9 bases; unmatched bases: 6. CDR1 SGHAT and CDR2 FQDESV come from the germline V gene (reference sequence). This CDR3 region has 14 residues. The CDR3 nucleotides read TGTGCCAGCAGCATCGGACAGGGCCCTTCACCCCTCCACTTT. Encoded protein: CASSIGQGPSPLHF.

The chain couples TRBV2 to TRBJ1-2; the match to TRBD1 covers 11 bases. Trimming cost V 6 bases and J 8 bases; bases outside gene matches: 14. The germline V gene encodes CDR1 SNHLY and CDR2 FYNNEI. The CDR3 contains 16 residues. Written as DNA, the CDR3 is TGTGCCAGCAGACGACTTACCGGGACAGGGGGAGGCGGCTACACCTTC. Translating it yields CASRRLTGTGGGGYTF.

CDR3 region: CASSPSSGISGELFF. CDR3 sequence (DNA): TGTGCCAGCAGCCCATCCTCAGGGATTAGCGGGGAGCTGTTTTTT. This chain uses TRBV7-3 with TRBJ2-2, with a tentative D call TRBD1 (5 bases). Germline V gene sequence: CDR1 SGHTA, CDR2 FQGTGA. The CDR3 length is 15 residues. V was shortened by 5 bases and J by 7 bases, with 17 bases between the two germline ends.

The CDR3 nucleotides are TGTGCCAGCAGTTTATGGCCAACGACAGACTATGGCTACACCTTC. Protein sequence: CASSLWPTTDYGYTF. V usage is TRBV28 and J usage is TRBJ1-2; D is possibly TRBD1 (5 bases). This CDR3 region has 15 residues. Germline V gives CDR1 MDHEN, CDR2 SYDVKM. The V end was cut by 0 bases, the J end by 3 bases, with 11 bases between.

The rearrangement joins TRBV7-9 to TRBJ1-3; 9 bases agree with TRBD1. The CDR3 sequence is 15 residues long. The trim removed 8 bases at V and 0 bases at J, leaving 5 bases unmatched. Germline V gene lookup returns CDR1 SEHNR and CDR2 FQNEAQ (reference sequence). Written as DNA, the CDR3 is TGTGCCAGCCCCGGGGACAGGGACTCTGGAAACACCATATATTTT. Residues: CASPGDRDSGNTIYF.

This chain links TRBV7-3 with TRBJ2-5; D perhaps matches TRBD1 (5 bases). TRBJ2-7 matches the DNA end more closely, so the J call is doubtful. The CDR3 is made up of 17 amino acids. Germline CDR1 is SGHTA and CDR2 is FQGTGA. The CDR3, as DNA: TGTGCCAGCAGTTTTACAAGGGGCCATCAGGATCCCTACGAGCAGTACTTC. As protein: CASSFTRGHQDPYEQYF.

In the case of this clone: The junction and the germline gene differ at one end; a read error may be behind it. The rearrangement uses TRBV7-9 and TRBJ2-7, with D tentatively TRBD1 (6 bases). The CDR3 totals 15 residues. The germline V gene has CDR1 SEHNR and CDR2 FQNEAQ (reference sequence). For the CDR3, the DNA is TGTTCCAGCAGCTTTGAGGGCAGGGGACCCTACGAGCAGTACTTC. This gives the protein CSSSFEGRGPYEQYF.

The V gene is TRBV30, the J gene TRBJ2-7, with D perhaps TRBD2 (6 bases). Germline lookup yields CDR1 GTSNPN and CDR2 SVGIG (reference sequence). V was cut by 1 base and J by 3 bases, with 16 bases left in between. The CDR3 runs to 15 residues. Here the CDR3 reads CAWSEDSGRNYEQYF. The CDR3 DNA sequence: TGTGCCTGGAGTGAAGATAGCGGAAGGAACTACGAGCAGTACTTC.

The V call is TRBV4-1, the J call TRBJ2-7; 7 bases line up with TRBD1. The CDR3 covers 16 residues. Germline lookup yields CDR1 MGHRA and CDR2 YSYEKL. Trimming took 1 base from V and 4 from J; bases not matched to a gene: 10. Here the CDR3 DNA reads TGCGCCAGCAGCCAAGTCCCCGGGACAGCCATTTACGAGCAGTACTTC. Translated: CASSQVPGTAIYEQYF.

The chain combines TRBV6-1 with TRBJ1-1; D ambiguous. Germline CDR1 and CDR2: MNHNS and SASEGT. This CDR3 comprises 14 residues. V dropped 1 base and J dropped 4 bases, with 10 bases sitting between them. CDR3 sequence: CASSEEWGGTEAFF. The CDR3 coding sequence is TGTGCCAGCAGTGAAGAGTGGGGAGGCACTGAAGCTTTCTTT.

This sequence joins TRBV7-9 and TRBJ1-3; D call uncertain. This CDR3 has 15 amino acids. The V gene lost 6 bases and the J gene lost 0 bases, with 12 bases spanning the gap. Germline loops: CDR1 SEHNR, CDR2 FQNEAQ (reference sequence). DNA of the CDR3: TGTGCCAGCAGACCAACCGGGAACTCTGGAAACACCATATATTTT. It codes for CASRPTGNSGNTIYF. The full variable domain, completed using reference TRBV7-9 and TRBJ1-3, is DTGVSQNPRHKITKRGQNVTFRCDPISEHNRLYWYRQTLGQGPEFLTYFQNEAQLEKSRLLSDRFSAERPKGSFSTLEIQRTEQGDSAMYLCASRPTGNSGNTIYFGEGSWLTVV.

This clone was picked up a small number of times. The chain is built from TRBV30 and TRBJ2-7, with TRBD2 matching over 8 bases. Losses at the gene ends were 4 bases for V and 1 base for J; bases not matched to a gene: 12. This CDR3 contains 16 residues. Germline V gene data show CDR1 as GTSNPN and CDR2 as SVGIG (reference sequence). The CDR3 reads CAWIPPGRGDSYEQYF. CDR3 bases: TGTGCCTGGATCCCCCCGGGGCGGGGGGATTCCTACGAGCAGTACTTC.